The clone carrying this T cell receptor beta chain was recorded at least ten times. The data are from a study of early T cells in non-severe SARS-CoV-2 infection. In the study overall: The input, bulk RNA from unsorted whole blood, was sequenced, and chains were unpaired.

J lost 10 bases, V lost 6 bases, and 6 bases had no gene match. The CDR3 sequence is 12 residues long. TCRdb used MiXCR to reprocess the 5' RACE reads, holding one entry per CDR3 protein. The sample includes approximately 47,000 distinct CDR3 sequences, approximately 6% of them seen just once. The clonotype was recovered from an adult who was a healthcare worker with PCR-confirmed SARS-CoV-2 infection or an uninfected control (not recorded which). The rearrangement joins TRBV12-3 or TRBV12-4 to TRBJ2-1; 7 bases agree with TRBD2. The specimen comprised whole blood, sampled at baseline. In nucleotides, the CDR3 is TGTGCCAGCAGAGGGGAGGGGTTGGAGCAGTTCTTC. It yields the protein CASRGEGLEQFF.